The next 27 T cell receptor beta chains were all read from a single sample in a study of CD8+CD57+ T cells in acquired aplastic anemia (dated by TCRdb to 2017 to 2018). The listed sequencing device is Illumina HiSeq 2000. Genomic DNA was used as template for profiling of TCR beta VDJ combinations and CDR3 sequences. TCRdb's own reprocessing of the public reads used fastp at Q25 and MiXCR and kept productive beta chains. One record per CDR3 amino acid sequence lists the most common genes and DNA. Present in this sample are about 290,000 distinct CDR3 sequences, under 65% of which were seen just once. Of the sample, 1.3% is held by the ten largest clones. Expansion of CD8+CD57+ cells had been shown by flow cytometry in the patients chosen for sequencing. Sequenced: sorted CD4+, CD8+, or CD8+CD57+ T cells (not recorded which) from PBMCs. These TCRs come from a human donor with aplastic anemia.

This clonotype was counted at least ten times. The chain links TRBV6-1 to TRBJ2-7; no definite D call. CDR1 is MNHNS and CDR2 is SASEGT in the germline V gene. This CDR3 contains 14 residues. The V and J ends lost 3 bases and 0 bases respectively, with 9 bases between them. CDR3 sequence: CASSDGFHSYEQYF. The CDR3 coding sequence is TGTGCCAGCAGTGATGGGTTCCACTCCTACGAGCAGTACTTC.

The chain couples TRBV20-1 to TRBJ2-7; tentatively, D is TRBD1 (6 bases). The CDR3 extends over 13 amino acids. Germline V lookup: CDR1 DFQATT, CDR2 SNEGSKA (reference sequence). V was clipped by 2 bases and J by 1 base, with 9 bases between them. CDR3 amino acids: CSARQGRSYEQYF. The CDR3 coding sequence is TGCAGTGCTAGACAGGGGAGATCCTACGAGCAGTACTTC.

CDR3 in DNA: TGTGCCAGCAGTGGTGCAGTCCCCAATCAGCCCCAGCATTTT. Protein: CASSGAVPNQPQHF. The V call is TRBV2, the J call TRBJ1-5; no clear D. Trimming took 4 bases from V and 3 from J, leaving 10 bases between them. The CDR3 covers 14 residues. Germline V gene lookup returns CDR1 SNHLY and CDR2 FYNNEI.

This clonotype came up many times. The J gene is TRBJ2-1, the V gene TRBV20-1; 9 bases line up with TRBD2. The CDR3 loop spans 15 amino acids. The J segment lost 7 bases and the V segment lost 4 bases, leaving 11 bases of the junction unmatched. Looked up from germline, CDR1 is DFQATT and CDR2 is SNEGSKA (reference sequence). CDR3 bases: TGCAGTGCTAAAGACCTAGCGGGAAAATTGAATGAGCAGTTCTTC. This translates into CSAKDLAGKLNEQFF.

The chain joins TRBV7-9 to TRBJ1-1; D is perhaps TRBD1 (6 bases). The CDR3 sequence is 16 residues long. Trimming left V 5 bases short and J 6 bases short, with 22 bases between. Germline CDR1 is SEHNR and CDR2 is FQNEAQ (reference sequence). This CDR3 reads CASSPGISGGHAEAFF. The CDR3 region has the DNA TGTGCCAGCAGCCCCGGCATTTCCGGGGGGCACGCTGAAGCTTTCTTT.

This chain joins TRBV19 and TRBJ2-2; 7 positions match TRBD1. CDR1 is LNHDA, CDR2 SQIVND, per germline (reference sequence). The CDR3 contains 15 residues. After removal of 6 bases from V and 7 bases from J, the junction contained 11 bases not matched to a gene. The CDR3 region is CASRKTGTTNGELFF. DNA of the CDR3: TGTGCCAGTAGGAAGACAGGGACCACCAACGGGGAGCTGTTTTTT.

The J gene is TRBJ2-1, the V gene TRBV29-1, with 14 bases matching TRBD2. CDR1 is SQVTM and CDR2 is ANQGSEA in the germline V gene. The CDR3 is made up of 19 amino acids. Germline trimming cut 3 bases from V and 4 bases from J; bases unmatched to any gene: 14. CDR3 loop: CSVDPRGSGLAGGYNEQFF. The DNA for the CDR3 is TGCAGCGTTGATCCCAGGGGGAGTGGACTAGCGGGGGGTTACAATGAGCAGTTCTTC.

To note about this clonotype: One end of the junction is discordant with germline, which a read error may explain. The CDR3 nucleotides read TGTGCCAGCAGTGGAGCGGGAAGCTCCTACAATGAGCAGTTCTTC. It is translated as CASSGAGSSYNEQFF. V and J are TRBV24-1 and TRBJ2-1; 7 nucleotides match TRBD2. CDR3 length equals 15 residues. CDR1 and CDR2 (germline): KGHDR, SFDVKD.

This clonotype was seen at least ten times. This chain links TRBV7-2 with TRBJ2-1; 7 bases line up with TRBD1. The germline CDR1 and CDR2 sequences are SGHTA and FQGNSA. Unmatched junction bases numbered 7, after V lost 5 bases and J lost 6 bases. This CDR3 is 14 amino acids long. The CDR3 sequence is CASSQRTGANEQFF. CDR3 DNA sequence: TGTGCCAGCAGCCAGAGGACAGGCGCCAATGAGCAGTTCTTC. The full variable domain, completed using reference TRBV7-2 and TRBJ2-1, is GAGVSQSPSNKVTEKGKDVELRCDPISGHTALYWYRQSLGQGLEFLIYFQGNSAPDKSGLPSDRFSAERTGGSVSTLTIQRTQQEDSAVYLCASSQRTGANEQFFGPGTRLTVL.

The V and J genes are TRBV7-2 and TRBJ2-2; TRBD1 aligns across 7 bases. With V trimmed by 5 bases and J by 3 bases, 6 bases remained unmatched. Germline-derived CDR1 and CDR2 are SGHTA and FQGNSA. This CDR3 is built from 15 residues. The CDR3 loop reads CASSTGDRDTGELFF. CDR3 bases: TGTGCCAGCAGCACCGGGGACAGAGACACCGGGGAGCTGTTTTTT.

This sequence joins TRBV9 and TRBJ1-2; a possible D gene is TRBD1 (5 bases). Trimming stripped 3 bases from V and 8 bases from J, with 14 bases between. The V gene's germline CDR1 is SGDLS and CDR2 YYNGEE. This CDR3 region has 13 residues. DNA of the CDR3: TGTGCCAGCAGCGCCGTGGGGACTAGCGGCTACACCTTC. This encodes CASSAVGTSGYTF.

This clonotype appeared many times. The chain uses TRBV11-1 and TRBJ2-1; possible D gene TRBD1, 6 bases. Germline values: CDR1 SGHAT, CDR2 FQDESV (reference sequence). The CDR3 is 15 residues long. V lost 2 bases and J lost 3, with 11 bases in between. CDR3 bases: TGTGCCAGCAGCTTAATTACAGGGAACTACAATGAGCAGTTCTTC. It translates to CASSLITGNYNEQFF.

The count of this clonotype is one. The V gene is TRBV2, the J gene TRBJ1-2; D is unresolved. The V gene lost 11 bases and the J gene lost 4 bases, with 17 bases spanning the gap. This CDR3 contains 13 residues. Germline V gene sequence: CDR1 SNHLY, CDR2 FYNNEI. CDR3 nucleotides: TGTGCCCACCGGACCCCAATGGGCTATGGCTACACCTTC. Its protein product is CAHRTPMGYGYTF.

This clonotype was counted only a few times. V is TRBV7-8 and J is TRBJ2-7, with 7 positions matching TRBD2. The CDR3 sequence is 17 residues long. Germline V lookup: CDR1 SGHVS, CDR2 FQNEAQ. With V trimmed by 4 bases and J by 3 bases, 15 bases remained unmatched. The CDR3 here is CASSSRGGGGPVYEQYF. The CDR3 DNA is TGTGCCAGCAGCTCTCGAGGTGGGGGAGGGCCTGTCTACGAGCAGTACTTC.

The chain recombines TRBV6-8 with TRBJ2-5, with D possibly being TRBD1 (6 bases). V was trimmed by 6 bases and J by 4 bases, leaving 21 bases between them. The V gene's germline CDR1 is MNHGY and CDR2 SAAAGT. This CDR3 region has 16 residues. In DNA form, the CDR3 reads TGTGCCAGCAGCCCTGGGGACATTGGAACGGGAGAGACCCAGTACTTC. It specifies CASSPGDIGTGETQYF.

The chain links TRBV15 to TRBJ1-1, with D hard to call. The V end was cut by 2 bases, the J end by 1 base, with 8 bases between. Germline CDR1 and CDR2: LNHNV and YYDKDF (reference sequence). The CDR3 has 14 amino acids. The CDR3 region is CATSRRTANTEAFF. The CDR3 region has the DNA TGTGCCACCAGCAGACGGACGGCGAACACTGAAGCTTTCTTT.

This clonotype was recorded at least ten times. This sequence joins TRBV20-1 and TRBJ2-7; 7 bases agree with TRBD2. Germline V gene data show CDR1 as DFQATT and CDR2 as SNEGSKA (reference sequence). Losses at the gene ends were 3 bases for V and 3 bases for J; bases not matched to a gene: 14. This CDR3 region has 16 residues. This chain's CDR3 is CSARAPGGGRGYEQYF. CDR3 in DNA: TGCAGTGCTAGGGCCCCAGGAGGCGGGAGAGGCTACGAGCAGTACTTC.

The table lists this clonotype with many counts. CDR3 loop: CASIRGLNNYGYTF. DNA for the CDR3: TGTGCCAGCATCAGGGGGCTTAATAACTATGGCTACACCTTC. This chain uses TRBV6-1 with TRBJ1-2; 8 bases match TRBD1. CDR3 length: 14 amino acids. V shed 7 bases and J 1 base; nucleotides not matched to a gene: 5. CDR1 and CDR2 (germline): MNHNS, SASEGT.

This clonotype showed up many times. The chain recombines TRBV2 with TRBJ2-5; D is undetermined. Germline V gene sequence: CDR1 SNHLY, CDR2 FYNNEI. Trimming shortened V by 8 bases and J by 5 bases, and 15 bases separated the two germline ends. The CDR3 has 13 residues. In nucleotides, the CDR3 is TGTGCCAGCGGCTTGGACCCACCGGAGACCCAGTACTTC. Translating it yields CASGLDPPETQYF.

The CDR3 loop is CYAPRTEADTEAFF. In nucleotides, the CDR3 is TGCTACGCCCCTCGGACGGAAGCTGACACTGAAGCTTTCTTT. The rearrangement joins TRBV20-1 to TRBJ1-1, with D hard to call. The CDR3 extends over 14 amino acids. In germline, CDR1 is DFQATT, CDR2 SNEGSKA (reference sequence).

Only a few counts were recorded for this clonotype. The chain links TRBV2 to TRBJ2-5, with D possibly TRBD1 on 6 matching bases. V dropped 8 bases and J dropped 2 bases, with 15 bases sitting between them. There are 14 residues in the CDR3. Germline loops: CDR1 SNHLY, CDR2 FYNNEI. The CDR3 region has the DNA TGTGCCAGCCTGAAGGGCAGGGGTCAAGAGACCCAGTACTTC. Translation gives CASLKGRGQETQYF.

The sample holds many counts of this clonotype. The chain employs TRBV6-6 and TRBJ1-1; tentatively, D is TRBD1 (6 bases). Germline V lookup: CDR1 MNHNY, CDR2 SVGAGI (reference sequence). The CDR3 loop spans 11 amino acids. V lost 6 bases, J lost 6 bases, and 8 bases lay in between. CDR3 DNA: TGTGCCAGCAGCCGACAGGCTGAAGCTTTCTTT. Its protein is CASSRQAEAFF.

This clonotype was counted at least ten times. The V and J genes are TRBV7-9 and TRBJ2-2; D remains ambiguous. The CDR3 is 14 residues long. The germline CDR1 and CDR2 sequences are SEHNR and FQNEAQ (reference sequence). V lost 3 bases and J lost 6, with 11 bases in between. This CDR3 is CASSFYGPSGELFF. DNA of the CDR3: TGTGCCAGCAGCTTTTACGGGCCGTCCGGGGAGCTGTTTTTT.

This chain connects TRBV5-1 to TRBJ2-5, with a weak D call TRBD2 (6 bases). V was trimmed by 2 bases and J by 2 bases, leaving 10 bases between them. The CDR3 runs to 14 residues. The germline CDR1 and CDR2 sequences are SGHRS and YFSETQ. The CDR3 region has the DNA TGCGCCAGCAGCTTTGCCCGGGAGCAAGAGACCCAGTACTTC. This codes for CASSFAREQETQYF. Supplemented by reference TRBV5-1 and TRBJ2-5, the full variable domain reads KAGVTQTPRYLIKTRGQQVTLSCSPISGHRSVSWYQQTPGQGLQFLFEYFSETQRNKGNFPGRFSGRQFSNSRSEMNVSTLELGDSALYLCASSFAREQETQYFGPGTRLLVL.

Here the CDR3 reads CATSSALGSGANVLTF. DNA for the CDR3: TGTGCCACCAGCAGCGCTTTAGGCTCTGGGGCCAACGTCCTGACTTTC. The V call is TRBV15, the J call TRBJ2-6; no definite D call. CDR1 LNHNV and CDR2 YYDKDF come from the germline V gene (reference sequence). V was cut by 3 bases and J by 0 bases, with 9 bases left in between. The length of the CDR3 is 16 residues.

This clonotype was counted many times. The chain joins TRBV12-3 or TRBV12-4 to TRBJ2-1; 8 bases map to TRBD1. V lost 6 bases to trimming and J lost 9 bases; unmatched junction nucleotides: 4. The CDR3 is 12 amino acids. The CDR3 reads CASRLGTGEQFF. Here the CDR3 DNA reads TGTGCCAGCAGACTTGGGACAGGTGAGCAGTTCTTC.

This clonotype has at least ten counts. V and J are TRBV20-1 and TRBJ1-2; unclear D gene. Trimming cost V 3 bases and J 8 bases, with 10 bases left between them. The V gene's germline CDR1 is DFQATT and CDR2 SNEGSKA (reference sequence). The CDR3 has 11 residues. In DNA, the CDR3 is TGCAGTGCTAGGTACTCGGTCGGCTACACCTTC. Translation gives CSARYSVGYTF.